A single TCR beta chain is shown here with its context. The sample is drawn from a study of blood T cell repertoires in COVID-19. About the study: PBMCs, B-cell-depleted T cells, or T cells provided the cDNA or gDNA that made up the material.

The germline gives CDR1 GTSNPN, CDR2 SVGIG (reference sequence). The CDR3 is 12 amino acids. The V end lost 0 bases, the J end lost 9 bases, and 9 bases lay between the germline ends. Some clones are missing from TCRdb's copy, which holds only in-frame ones; the method was immunoSEQ multiplex PCR. The sample holds fewer than 350,000 clones; roughly 90% are singletons and the top ten take 1.7%. The sample consisted of PBMCs or T cells enriched from blood (not recorded which). The sequence came from a woman younger than 35 with acute COVID-19. The V and J genes are TRBV30 and TRBJ2-1; D uncertain. The CDR3 nucleotides read TGTGCCTGGAGTGTACCGGGTCTTGAGCAGTTCTTC. Its translation is CAWSVPGLEQFF.